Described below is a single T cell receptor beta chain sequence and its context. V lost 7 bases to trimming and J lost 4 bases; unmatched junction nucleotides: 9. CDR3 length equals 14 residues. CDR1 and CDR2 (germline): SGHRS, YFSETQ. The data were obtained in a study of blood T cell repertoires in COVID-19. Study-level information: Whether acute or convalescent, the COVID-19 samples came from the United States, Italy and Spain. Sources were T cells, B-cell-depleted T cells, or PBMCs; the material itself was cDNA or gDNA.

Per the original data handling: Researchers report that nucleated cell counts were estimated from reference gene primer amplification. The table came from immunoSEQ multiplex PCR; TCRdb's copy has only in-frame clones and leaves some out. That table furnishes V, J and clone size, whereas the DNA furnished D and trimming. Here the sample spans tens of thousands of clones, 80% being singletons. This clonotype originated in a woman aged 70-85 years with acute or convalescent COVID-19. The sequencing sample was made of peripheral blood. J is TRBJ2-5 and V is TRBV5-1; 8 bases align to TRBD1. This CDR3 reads CASRLQGGGETQYF. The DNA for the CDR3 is TGCGCCAGCCGTTTACAGGGGGGAGGAGAGACCCAGTACTTC.